A selection of T cell receptor beta chains follows, all from one sample in a study of T cell repertoires in cytomegalovirus infection. No antigen is known for these receptors. TCRdb used MiXCR to reprocess the reads, holding one entry per CDR3 protein. The table has approximately 470,000 distinct CDR3 sequences, under 55% seen once. The sample was cultured PBMCs, taken from culture after CMV antigen stimulation. Source of these receptors: a human donor in good health (CMV status not recorded). Some clones in this sample may be carry-over from other donors' samples. CDR3s leave out the opening cysteine and the closing phenylalanine or tryptophan.

V gene	J gene	CDR3 protein
TRBV7-9	TRBJ2-3	ASSLALGDTQY
TRBV7-6	TRBJ1-2	ASSGRAGEGYGYT
TRBV7-6	TRBJ1-1	ASSSTPGQDTEAF
TRBV12-3/TRBV12-4	TRBJ1-2	ASSFLSDYGYT
TRBV9	TRBJ2-2	ASSVVEAGYGELF
TRBV19	TRBJ2-1	ASSTGQGYEQF
TRBV12-3/TRBV12-4	TRBJ1-5	ASSQNLGTPNQPQH
TRBV11-2	TRBJ2-2	ASSFPVRANTGELF
TRBV6-1	TRBJ1-2	ASSEGPVSAGGYGYT
TRBV11-2	TRBJ1-4	ASSFGTAGELF
TRBV6-2/TRBV6-3	TRBJ1-1	ASSSTPIVGPYAEAF
TRBV4-1	TRBJ1-6	ASSQVALRTGNSPLH
TRBV6-5	TRBJ2-1	ATGLSPSYEQF
TRBV12-3/TRBV12-4	TRBJ1-6	ASNRQANSPLH
TRBV7-2	TRBJ2-7	ASSLVLSGGEQY
TRBV7-9	TRBJ2-5	ASSSGSTWTQY
TRBV6-1	TRBJ2-7	ASSSTTDYEQY
TRBV10-3	TRBJ2-3	AISEGQPSSGDTQY
TRBV7-6	TRBJ2-3	ASSLRAGGGTDTQY
TRBV15	TRBJ1-2	ATSRGVGGYT
TRBV7-6	TRBJ2-7	ASSLGGDAREQY
TRBV18	TRBJ2-1	ASSPMGGSYNEQF
TRBV5-4	TRBJ2-7	ASSPKTGQDLQDEQY
TRBV7-2	TRBJ2-3	ASSFSGVGGGTDTQY
TRBV2	TRBJ2-7	ASSGVRTVLEQY
TRBV12-3/TRBV12-4	TRBJ2-7	ASSFSGTSGYEQY
TRBV5-3	TRBJ2-7	ASSSGQGAHEQY
TRBV28	TRBJ1-6	ASNVQGGNSPLH
TRBV5-1	TRBJ2-1	ASAFGTSGSYNEQF
TRBV5-4	TRBJ1-1	ASSPLQGSDTEAF
TRBV7-2	TRBJ2-7	ASSLGTQTYEQY
TRBV20-1	TRBJ2-1	SARETGFPYNEQF
TRBV5-5	TRBJ2-3	ASSLVAGGSTDTQY
TRBV15	TRBJ1-5	ATSVKGQGAQPQH
TRBV5-1	TRBJ2-7	ASSLGLAGNYEQY
TRBV7-3	TRBJ2-2	ASRGTVENTGELF
TRBV7-2	TRBJ2-5	ASSLWGSGETQY
TRBV6-4	TRBJ1-6	ASSVLQPLH
TRBV15	TRBJ2-1	ATSLYSGGSYNEQF
TRBV7-9	TRBJ2-7	ASSSLMGASSYEQY
TRBV28	TRBJ2-3	ASTRDLSTDTQY
TRBV19	TRBJ2-3	ASNPGLSTDTQY
TRBV6-6	TRBJ2-3	ASRPTSVGSDTQY
TRBV20-1	TRBJ2-5	SALPRTGARETQY
TRBV7-2	TRBJ1-4	ASSHLPPGQNEKLF
TRBV7-2	TRBJ2-2	ASSRGQLPGELF
TRBV7-2	TRBJ1-5	ASSFGPTQRPQH
TRBV6-1	TRBJ2-7	ASSYSSGPAGTDS
TRBV7-9	TRBJ2-7	ASSPGGSFEQY
TRBV3-1	TRBJ2-7	ASSQARRTTRSYEQY
TRBV11-2	TRBJ2-2	ASSFSFALGWYTGELF
TRBV29-1	TRBJ2-3	SVPELLRTDTQY
TRBV7-6	TRBJ2-7	ASSPAGPQYEQY
TRBV12-3/TRBV12-4	TRBJ2-2	ASSFLRNTGELF
TRBV19	TRBJ1-1	ASEFTGGTEAF
TRBV11-2	TRBJ2-3	ASSLGSGNTDTQY